The 3 T cell receptor beta chains in this list originate from one sample, sequenced in a study of cytomegalovirus exposure and HLA in healthy donors. The PCR used 60 Vbeta and 13 Jbeta primers. The table came from immunoSEQ multiplex PCR; TCRdb's copy has only in-frame clones and leaves some out. The sample includes about 140,000 clones, 80% of them seen just once. Sequenced input: PBMCs. These TCRs come from a middle-aged man in good health and CMV-seronegative.

The CDR3 spells CASSLGTDYNYGYTF. The DNA of the CDR3 is TGTGCCAGCAGCTTGGGGACAGACTATAACTATGGCTACACCTTC. The chain uses TRBV7-2 and TRBJ1-2; 7 positions agree with TRBD1. The CDR3 length is 15 residues. J was trimmed by 1 base and V by 3 bases; bases with no gene match: 5. Germline values: CDR1 SGHTA, CDR2 FQGNSA.

V usage is TRBV30 and J usage is TRBJ1-1, with no clear D. The CDR3 sequence is 13 residues long. The germline V and J ends were trimmed by 0 bases and 1 base, with 6 bases remaining between them. CDR1 and CDR2 from the germline V gene are GTSNPN and SVGIG (reference sequence). The CDR3 nucleotides read TGTGCCTGGAGTGTACTTCGGAACACTGAAGCTTTCTTT. Its translation is CAWSVLRNTEAFF.

The genes are TRBV7-9 and TRBJ1-1; tentative D call: TRBD1 (5 bases). The germline V gene has CDR1 SEHNR and CDR2 FQNEAQ (reference sequence). V lost 2 bases, J lost 4 bases, and 11 bases lay in between. The CDR3 is 14 residues long. The CDR3 is CASSLHPGGTEAFF. The CDR3 DNA reads TGTGCCAGCAGCTTACATCCGGGGGGCACTGAAGCTTTCTTT.